A single sample gave rise to the 21 T cell receptor beta chains below, sequenced in a study of OX40 agonist ivuxolimab in advanced cancers. The table came from immunoSEQ multiplex PCR; TCRdb's copy has only in-frame clones and leaves some out. The sample shows about 73,000 clones, about 88% of them seen only once. Material: CD4+ or CD8+ T cells sorted from blood, obtained in a trial of the OX40 agonist ivuxolimab. The source of these receptors is an adult with an advanced solid tumor such as melanoma, head and neck, liver or kidney cancer.

The V and J genes are TRBV10-3 and TRBJ1-6; D gene unclear. Between the trimmed V and J ends, which lost 6 bases and 7 bases, there was a span of 10 bases. The CDR3 sequence is 13 residues long. Looked up from germline, CDR1 is ENHRY and CDR2 is SYGVKD. The CDR3 region has the DNA TGTGCCATCAGGAAGGATGGGAATTCACCCCTCCACTTT. Amino acid sequence: CAIRKDGNSPLHF.

This rearrangement joins TRBV9 to TRBJ2-4; the D gene could be TRBD1 or TRBD2 (5 bases each). Trimming pared 2 bases from V and 6 bases from J, leaving 15 bases between. The CDR3 has 15 amino acids. From germline, CDR1 is SGDLS and CDR2 YYNGEE. DNA of the CDR3: TGTGCCAGCAGCGTCCTCGGGACCCATGGAAACATTCAGTACTTC. It specifies CASSVLGTHGNIQYF.

The chain links TRBV9 to TRBJ1-1; the D is unclear. This CDR3 region has 13 residues. V lost 0 bases to trimming and J lost 3 bases, with 6 bases between them. Germline V gene data show CDR1 as SGDLS and CDR2 as YYNGEE. The CDR3 is CASSVGGDTEAFF. The CDR3 DNA follows: TGTGCCAGCAGCGTAGGGGGAGACACTGAAGCTTTCTTT. Filled out from reference TRBV9 and TRBJ1-1, the complete variable domain reads DSGVTQTPKHLITATGQRVTLRCSPRSGDLSVYWYQQSLDQGLQFLIQYYNGEERAKGNILERFSAQQFPDLHSELNLSSLELGDSALYFCASSVGGDTEAFFGQGTRLTVV.

The chain combines TRBV7-2 with TRBJ2-2, with D possibly TRBD2 on 6 matching bases. V shed 5 bases and J shed 0 bases, with 10 bases lying between them. The CDR3 has 15 residues. The germline CDR1 and CDR2 sequences are SGHTA and FQGNSA. CDR3: CASSLSGPNTGELFF. The DNA for the CDR3 is TGTGCCAGCAGCCTCAGCGGGCCGAACACCGGGGAGCTGTTTTTT.

The chain links TRBV19 to TRBJ2-7, with 7 positions matching TRBD1. V was clipped by 4 bases and J by 1 base; unmatched bases: 4. Per the germline V gene, CDR1 is LNHDA and CDR2 is SQIVND (reference sequence). This CDR3 has 14 residues. The CDR3 DNA reads TGTGCCAGTAGTAGGACAGGCCATTCCTACGAGCAGTACTTC. It specifies CASSRTGHSYEQYF.

The J gene is TRBJ2-3, the V gene TRBV5-1; TRBD1 agrees at 9 bases. This CDR3 is built from 19 residues. With 4 bases clipped from V and 4 bases from J, the junction kept 19 bases outside the gene matches. Germline V CDR1 and CDR2: SGHRS, YFSETQ. The CDR3 protein is CASSGRTGAGGGESDTQYF. The DNA of the CDR3 is TGCGCCAGCAGCGGCCGGACAGGGGCTGGCGGGGGTGAATCAGATACGCAGTATTTT. Looking up the rest from reference TRBV5-1 and TRBJ2-3 gives the full variable domain: KAGVTQTPRYLIKTRGQQVTLSCSPISGHRSVSWYQQTPGQGLQFLFEYFSETQRNKGNFPGRFSGRQFSNSRSEMNVSTLELGDSALYLCASSGRTGAGGGESDTQYFGPGTRLTVL.

This chain uses TRBV5-5 with TRBJ2-7, with 7 bases matching TRBD1. The CDR3 runs 13 residues. Unmatched junction bases numbered 4, after V lost 4 bases and J lost 3 bases. The germline gives CDR1 SGHKS, CDR2 YYEKEE (reference sequence). The CDR3 is CASSLQGYYEQYF. The CDR3 DNA follows: TGTGCCAGCAGCCTACAGGGGTACTACGAGCAGTACTTC.

The V gene is TRBV2, the J gene TRBJ1-6, with D unclear. The length of the CDR3 is 11 residues. CDR1 is SNHLY, CDR2 FYNNEI, per germline. The V end lost 6 bases, the J end lost 6 bases, and 3 bases lay between the germline ends. The CDR3 DNA follows: TGTGCCAGCAGCAGTAATTCACCCCTCCACTTT. This encodes CASSSNSPLHF. The complete variable domain, with remaining parts taken from reference TRBV2 and TRBJ1-6, reads EPEVTQTPSHQVTQMGQEVILRCVPISNHLYFYWYRQILGQKVEFLVSFYNNEISEKSEIFDDQFSVERPDGSNFTLKIRSTKLEDSAMYFCASSSNSPLHFGNGTRLTVT.

This clone was detected once. The chain couples TRBV19 to TRBJ2-5; TRBD1 matches at 7 bases. The ends lost 8 bases at V and 5 bases at J; junction bases unmatched: 8. The CDR3 totals 13 residues. From germline, CDR1 is LNHDA and CDR2 SQIVND (reference sequence). The CDR3 region is CASAEQGRETQYF. The CDR3 region has the DNA TGTGCCAGTGCCGAACAGGGGCGTGAGACCCAGTACTTC.

The CDR3 region has the DNA TGTGCCAGCAGCTCCGGACATCCCTCCGAGCAGTACTTC. This encodes CASSSGHPSEQYF. The chain uses TRBV11-2 and TRBJ2-7, with a possible D match to TRBD1 (5 bases). The CDR3 has 13 amino acids. Germline loops: CDR1 SGHAT, CDR2 FQNNGV. Trimming took off 4 bases at V and 6 bases at J, with 13 bases between the two ends.

The rearrangement uses TRBV6-5 and TRBJ1-2; D is uncertain. This CDR3 has 12 amino acids. V lost 4 bases, J lost 7 bases, and 10 bases lay in between. Germline CDR1 reads MNHEY; CDR2 reads SVGAGI. CDR3: CASSSGNGGYTF. DNA of the CDR3: TGTGCCAGCAGTTCGGGGAATGGTGGCTACACCTTC.

This clone was seen a few times. The chain carries TRBV6-5 and TRBJ1-4; D is possibly TRBD1 (6 bases). This CDR3 contains 14 residues. Trimming pared 8 bases from V and 13 bases from J, leaving 23 bases between. Germline CDR1 is MNHEY and CDR2 is SVGAGI. In nucleotides, the CDR3 is TGTGCCAGCTCACGTTCACAGGGCTCGGGGGTACTGTTTTTT. Protein: CASSRSQGSGVLFF.

A few counts support this clone. This sequence joins TRBV2 and TRBJ2-7; D remains unclear. Germline CDR1 reads SNHLY; CDR2 reads FYNNEI. This CDR3 is built from 10 residues. V was clipped by 4 bases and J by 6 bases, with 4 bases between them. The CDR3 sequence: CASSVSEQYF. DNA of the CDR3: TGTGCCAGCAGTGTTTCCGAGCAGTACTTC.

The rearrangement joins TRBV19 to TRBJ2-7; D unresolved. The germline V and J ends were trimmed by 5 bases and 0 bases, with 11 bases remaining between them. The CDR3 totals 14 residues. Per the germline V gene, CDR1 is LNHDA and CDR2 is SQIVND (reference sequence). CDR3 region: CASSPWPRSYEQYF. The CDR3 DNA sequence: TGTGCCAGTAGTCCCTGGCCCCGCTCCTACGAGCAGTACTTC. Looking up the rest from reference TRBV19 and TRBJ2-7 gives the full variable domain: DGGITQSPKYLFRKEGQNVTLSCEQNLNHDAMYWYRQDPGQGLRLIYYSQIVNDFQKGDIAEGYSVSREKKESFPLTVTSAQKNPTAFYLCASSPWPRSYEQYFGPGTRLTVT.

The chain has TRBV30 and TRBJ1-2; 7 bases map to TRBD1. This CDR3 spans 14 amino acids. J gave up 4 bases and V 0 bases, and 5 bases lay outside the gene matches. Looked up from germline, CDR1 is GTSNPN and CDR2 is SVGIG (reference sequence). The CDR3 is CAWSVYRGGYGYTF. DNA of the CDR3: TGTGCCTGGAGTGTCTACAGGGGCGGCTATGGCTACACCTTC.

J is TRBJ1-5 and V is TRBV2; D gene uncertain. From germline, CDR1 is SNHLY and CDR2 FYNNEI. The CDR3 length is 13 residues. Trimming left V 7 bases short and J 1 base short, with 8 bases between. Here the CDR3 reads CASTEASNQPQHF. The DNA of the CDR3 is TGTGCCAGCACGGAGGCCAGCAATCAGCCCCAGCATTTT. Based on the CDR3 plus reference TRBV2 and TRBJ1-5, the full variable domain is EPEVTQTPSHQVTQMGQEVILRCVPISNHLYFYWYRQILGQKVEFLVSFYNNEISEKSEIFDDQFSVERPDGSNFTLKIRSTKLEDSAMYFCASTEASNQPQHFGDGTRLSIL.

This chain connects TRBV6-6 to TRBJ2-3; D gene unclear. The CDR3 sequence is 12 residues long. Trimming stripped 8 bases from V and 3 bases from J, with 9 bases between. Germline CDR1 reads MNHNY; CDR2 reads SVGAGI (reference sequence). The CDR3 coding sequence is TGTGCCAGCTCGGCGCGAACAGATACGCAGTATTTT. Amino acids: CASSARTDTQYF.

This chain joins TRBV30 and TRBJ1-2; 7 bases agree with TRBD1. Germline V gene data show CDR1 as GTSNPN and CDR2 as SVGIG (reference sequence). This CDR3 spans 15 amino acids. With 0 bases clipped from V and 0 bases from J, the junction kept 4 bases outside the gene matches. The CDR3 spells CAWSVYRGPNYGYTF. The CDR3 coding sequence is TGTGCCTGGAGTGTATACAGGGGCCCTAACTATGGCTACACCTTC. Variable domain in full (rest from reference TRBV30 and TRBJ1-2): SQTIHQWPATLVQPVGSPLSLECTVEGTSNPNLYWYRQAAGRGLQLLFYSVGIGQISSEVPQNLSASRPQDRQFILSSKKLLLSDSGFYLCAWSVYRGPNYGYTFGSGTRLTVV.

The chain links TRBV5-1 to TRBJ1-3, with 7 bases matching TRBD1. This CDR3 spans 14 amino acids. Germline loops: CDR1 SGHRS, CDR2 YFSETQ. Trimming removed 9 bases from V and 8 bases from J; junction bases left unmatched: 14. In DNA form, the CDR3 reads TGCGCCACCGCGAAAGGGGGCAAATGGGACACCATATATTTT. It is translated as CATAKGGKWDTIYF.

The chain couples TRBV5-4 to TRBJ1-4; TRBD1 is a possible D gene (6 bases). The CDR3 has 15 residues. Germline CDR1 reads SGHNT; CDR2 reads YYREEE (reference sequence). V was trimmed by 4 bases and J by 6 bases, leaving 16 bases between them. In nucleotides, the CDR3 is TGTGCCAGCAGCGCGTACAGGGCCCTAGATGAAAAACTGTTTTTT. This encodes CASSAYRALDEKLFF.

The CDR3 DNA follows: TGCGCCAGCAGTGAGTCGGGGGTACCCGGGGAGCTGTTTTTT. It translates to CASSESGVPGELFF. J is TRBJ2-2 and V is TRBV10-1; D assignment may be TRBD1 or TRBD2 (5 bases each). Trimming removed 0 bases at V and 6 bases at J, with 8 bases between. This CDR3 spans 14 amino acids. CDR1 WNHNN and CDR2 SYGVQD come from the germline V gene (reference sequence).